Sequencing of this TCR beta chain was carried out in a study of blood T cell repertoires in COVID-19. CDR3 length: 14 amino acids. Germline V CDR1 and CDR2: SGDLS, YYNGEE. The V gene end was trimmed by 6 bases and the J gene end by 1 base; junction bases not matched to a gene: 5. Generated by immunoSEQ multiplex PCR, the TCRdb table keeps only in-frame clones and is missing some. The sample contains fewer than 300,000 clones, approximately 85% of which appear only once. The source of this sequence is a man aged 50 to 60 with active or convalescent COVID-19. Sequencing was done on a sample of peripheral blood. The chain uses TRBV9 and TRBJ2-7; 9 nucleotides match TRBD2. CDR3 DNA sequence: TGTGCCAGCAATCCTAGCGGGATGTCCTACGAGCAGTACTTC. It encodes CASNPSGMSYEQYF.